What follows are 9 T cell receptor beta chains derived from one specimen sequenced in a study of shared clonotypes between healthy human individuals. Repertoires were generated with immunoSEQ multiplex PCR, while TCRdb's copy carries only in-frame clones and drops some. The sample shows almost 750,000 clones, 72% of them seen only once. Sequenced material: memory CD4+ T cells sorted from blood. Subset of the sample: CD45RA-negative fraction. The receptors shown here come from a woman aged 25-40 years in good health.

V usage is TRBV28 and J usage is TRBJ2-7; TRBD2 agrees at 12 bases. The CDR3 totals 15 residues. The germline V gene encodes CDR1 MDHEN and CDR2 SYDVKM. Unmatched junction bases numbered 5, after V lost 5 bases and J lost 3 bases. The CDR3 region has the DNA TGTGCCAGCAGTCTGACTAGCGGGGGATTCTACGAGCAGTACTTC. It encodes CASSLTSGGFYEQYF. The full variable domain, its missing parts supplied by reference TRBV28 and TRBJ2-7, is DVKVTQSSRYLVKRTGEKVFLECVQDMDHENMFWYRQDPGLGLRLIYFSYDVKMKEKGDIPEGYSVSREKKERFSLILESASTNQTSMYLCASSLTSGGFYEQYFGPGTRLTVT.

The V call is TRBV6-1, the J call TRBJ2-5; D not resolved. The germline V gene encodes CDR1 MNHNS and CDR2 SASEGT. V was clipped by 6 bases and J by 5 bases, with 13 bases between them. There are 13 residues in the CDR3. The CDR3 spells CASRAPPAETQYF. CDR3 bases: TGTGCCAGCAGGGCACCACCGGCGGAGACCCAGTACTTC.

J is TRBJ2-1 and V is TRBV18, with D uncertain. CDR1 and CDR2 from the germline V gene are KGHSH and LQKENI. CDR3 length: 12 amino acids. The V end was cut by 0 bases, the J end by 6 bases, with 3 bases between. CDR3 coding DNA: TGTGCCAGCTCACCACCGTTCAATGAGCAGTTCTTC. This sequence encodes CASSPPFNEQFF.

Notes on this clone: The identical CDR3 is also encoded by other nucleotide sequences in the sample. DNA for the CDR3: TGTGCCAGCAGTGAAACGCGGGGGCTGGGAAACACCATATATTTT. This encodes CASSETRGLGNTIYF. The chain couples TRBV6-1 to TRBJ1-3, with D perhaps TRBD1 (6 bases). The ends were cut back, 2 bases at V and 4 bases at J, with 12 bases in the middle. This CDR3 is built from 15 residues. Germline CDR1 reads MNHNS; CDR2 reads SASEGT.

The chain joins TRBV28 to TRBJ2-7; D may match TRBD1 or TRBD2 (5 bases each). This CDR3 has 14 amino acids. Germline V gives CDR1 MDHEN, CDR2 SYDVKM. V was shortened by 7 bases and J by 4 bases, with 17 bases between the two germline ends. CDR3 region: CASTDWDQTYEQYF. The CDR3 DNA reads as TGTGCCAGCACTGACTGGGACCAGACATACGAGCAGTACTTC.

CDR3 coding DNA: TGTGCCAGCAGCTTTACCTTCACTAGCGGGAGAGCAGATACGCAGTATTTT. This translates into CASSFTFTSGRADTQYF. The chain has TRBV7-9 and TRBJ2-3, with 11 bases lining up with TRBD2. The CDR3 loop spans 17 amino acids. Germline trimming cut 3 bases from V and 4 bases from J; bases unmatched to any gene: 9. The V gene's germline CDR1 is SEHNR and CDR2 FQNEAQ (reference sequence).

The chain links TRBV28 to TRBJ2-6, with a tentative D call TRBD2 (6 bases). CDR1 and CDR2 (germline): MDHEN, SYDVKM. The CDR3 runs to 15 residues. V was pared by 6 bases and J by 4 bases, with 13 bases between. The CDR3 is CASSLAGYGANVLTF. For the CDR3, the DNA is TGTGCCAGCAGCCTCGCGGGGTACGGGGCCAACGTCCTGACTTTC.

This rearrangement joins TRBV28 to TRBJ2-4; TRBD2 matches at 12 bases. Trimming cost V 2 bases and J 0 bases; bases outside gene matches: 5. Germline loops: CDR1 MDHEN, CDR2 SYDVKM. The CDR3 covers 18 residues. For the CDR3, the DNA is TGTGCCAGCAGTTTACCCCGGACTAGCGGGATAGCCAAAAACATTCAGTACTTC. Encoded protein: CASSLPRTSGIAKNIQYF.

The genes are TRBV11-2 and TRBJ2-2; TRBD1 aligns across 10 bases. The CDR3 extends over 13 amino acids. V gave up 5 bases and J gave up 12 bases; unmatched junction bases: 6. The germline V gene has CDR1 SGHAT and CDR2 FQNNGV. The CDR3 DNA reads as TGTGCCAGCAGCCCGGACAGGGGGTCGAAGCTGTTTTTT. Translation: CASSPDRGSKLFF.